Here is one T cell receptor (beta chain) with its context. Its target is not known. The data stem from a study of T-cell memory formation after mild COVID-19. Study information: Largely donor-specific TCR clusters were found.

V trimming: 7 bases; J trimming: 2 bases; junction bases outside the gene matches: 7. The CDR3 sequence is 15 residues long. TCRdb fed the 5' RACE reads into MiXCR, producing one record per CDR3 protein. Of roughly 610,000 distinct CDR3 sequences listed, roughly 17% are singletons. General study findings and limits: Clones contracting across day 15 to 85 had a balanced CD4/CD8 profile; later expanding clones leaned CD4+.

The receptor was derived from an adult woman who had mild COVID-19 (a few samples of this study predate the infection). Cell type and time point are not known. Sequencing used PBMCs or a T cell subset sorted from them (not recorded which). The chain links TRBV12-3 or TRBV12-4 to TRBJ2-1; 8 bases line up with TRBD2. CDR3 sequence (DNA): TGTGCCAGCACCCTGGGTAGCGGGGCCTACAATGAGCAGTTCTTC. It specifies CASTLGSGAYNEQFF.